Each of the 5 T cell receptor beta chains below was sequenced from the same sample in a study of blood T cell repertoires in COVID-19. Sequenced by immunoSEQ multiplex PCR; TCRdb stores in-frame clones only, minus some. The sample records some 180,000 clones, approximately 80% being singletons. Material: peripheral blood. The receptors originated from an elderly woman with COVID-19, enrolled during active disease.

The V call is TRBV4-1, the J call TRBJ1-2; 10 bases are shared with TRBD1. Trimming took 1 base from V and 3 from J; bases not matched to a gene: 2. This CDR3 comprises 15 residues. The germline V gene encodes CDR1 MGHRA and CDR2 YSYEKL. CDR3 bases: TGCGCCAGCAGCCAAGGACAGGGGGCAGACTATGGCTACACCTTC. It yields the protein CASSQGQGADYGYTF.

J is TRBJ2-2 and V is TRBV2; no clear D. Deletions cut 3 bases from V and 7 bases from J, with 6 bases between. Germline V gene lookup returns CDR1 SNHLY and CDR2 FYNNEI. This CDR3 region has 12 residues. CDR3 protein: CASSDPRGELFF. The CDR3 coding sequence is TGTGCCAGCAGTGACCCTCGCGGGGAGCTGTTTTTT.

The chain has TRBV7-8 and TRBJ2-5, with unresolved D. The germline gives CDR1 SGHVS, CDR2 FQNEAQ. CDR3 size: 15 residues. Trimming pared 6 bases from V and 5 bases from J, leaving 19 bases between. CDR3 coding DNA: TGTGCCAGCAGTTTATCCTCCGTGAGAGCGGAGACCCAGTACTTC. This sequence encodes CASSLSSVRAETQYF.

The rearrangement joins TRBV11-3 to TRBJ2-1; 12 nucleotides line up with TRBD2. In germline, CDR1 is SGHNT, CDR2 YENEEA. Trimming removed 3 bases from V and 7 bases from J; junction bases left unmatched: 7. The CDR3 extends over 16 amino acids. The chain's CDR3 is CASSFPGLAGLNEQFF. The CDR3 DNA reads TGTGCCAGCAGCTTCCCCGGACTAGCGGGGCTTAATGAGCAGTTCTTC.

The rearrangement uses TRBV19 and TRBJ1-1; D is uncertain. V lost 1 base to trimming and J lost 0 bases, with 9 bases between them. The V gene's germline CDR1 is LNHDA and CDR2 SQIVND (reference sequence). The CDR3 contains 15 residues. CDR3 sequence (DNA): TGTGCCAGTAGTATAGGCACCGCTATGAACACTGAAGCTTTCTTT. Protein sequence: CASSIGTAMNTEAFF.